Listed here are 8 T cell receptor beta chains from one sample, sequenced in a study of blood T cell repertoires in COVID-19. Sequencing used immunoSEQ multiplex PCR; TCRdb keeps in-frame clones, though not all of them. This table has some 54,000 clones, roughly 80% appearing once. The sample consisted of peripheral blood. All receptors come from an older woman with acute or convalescent COVID-19.

This CDR3 reads CASSELAAWETQYF. The CDR3 bases are TGTGCCAGCAGTGAATTAGCGGCCTGGGAGACCCAGTACTTC. The chain joins TRBV2 to TRBJ2-5; tentatively, D is TRBD2 (6 bases). The V gene's germline CDR1 is SNHLY and CDR2 FYNNEI. V lost 2 bases and J 5 bases, leaving 12 bases between the germline ends. This CDR3 comprises 14 residues.

V usage is TRBV19 and J usage is TRBJ1-2; 9 bases align to TRBD1. This CDR3 has 14 residues. Germline-derived CDR1 and CDR2 are LNHDA and SQIVND (reference sequence). V lost 5 bases, J lost 4 bases, and 5 bases stayed unmatched. The chain's CDR3 is CASSAGQGLYGYTF. DNA for the CDR3: TGTGCCAGTAGTGCCGGACAGGGGCTCTATGGCTACACCTTC.

The rearrangement joins TRBV5-4 to TRBJ1-1; D not certain. CDR1 is SGHNT and CDR2 is YYREEE in the germline V gene (reference sequence). The CDR3 is 15 amino acids. V gave up 1 base and J gave up 1 base, with 11 bases separating them. CDR3 residues: CASSLSSGGNTEAFF. CDR3 DNA: TGTGCCAGCAGCTTGAGCTCCGGTGGGAACACTGAAGCTTTCTTT.

This clone has a single count. V and J are TRBV2 and TRBJ1-5, with D perhaps matching TRBD1 (6 bases). The V gene's germline CDR1 is SNHLY and CDR2 FYNNEI. The V end was cut by 5 bases, the J end by 4 bases, with 15 bases between. CDR3 length: 15 residues. The CDR3 region has the DNA TGTGCCAGCAGTATAGCAGGGGTGGGGAATCAGCCCCAGCATTTT. Its protein product is CASSIAGVGNQPQHF.

CDR3 in DNA: TGTGCCAGCGCCAGGGCTTCTAACTATGGCTACACCTTC. This translates into CASARASNYGYTF. The genes are TRBV27 and TRBJ1-2, with D maybe TRBD1 (5 bases). V shed 8 bases and J shed 0 bases, with 10 bases lying between them. Germline loops: CDR1 MNHEY, CDR2 SMNVEV (reference sequence). The CDR3 is 13 residues long.

The chain is built from TRBV2 and TRBJ1-5; 11 bases agree with TRBD1. The V and J ends lost 4 bases and 6 bases, in that order; junction bases with no gene match: 5. The germline gives CDR1 SNHLY, CDR2 FYNNEI. The CDR3 spans 15 residues. This CDR3 is CASSVRDRGIQPQHF. CDR3 DNA: TGTGCCAGCAGTGTCCGGGACAGGGGGATTCAGCCCCAGCATTTT. Looking up the rest from reference TRBV2 and TRBJ1-5 gives the full variable domain: EPEVTQTPSHQVTQMGQEVILRCVPISNHLYFYWYRQILGQKVEFLVSFYNNEISEKSEIFDDQFSVERPDGSNFTLKIRSTKLEDSAMYFCASSVRDRGIQPQHFGDGTRLSIL.

The gene calls are TRBV5-6 and TRBJ1-6; D ambiguous. In germline, CDR1 is SGHDT, CDR2 YYEEEE. V was shortened by 4 bases and J by 7 bases, with 15 bases between the two germline ends. The CDR3 covers 15 residues. CDR3 in amino acids: CASSLMATTNSPLHF. DNA for the CDR3: TGTGCCAGCAGCCTCATGGCCACAACGAATTCACCCCTCCACTTT.

The rearrangement joins TRBV10-3 to TRBJ2-2; 13 bases are shared with TRBD2. After removal of 8 bases from V and 0 bases from J, the junction contained 3 bases not matched to a gene. CDR3 length equals 16 residues. Germline lookup yields CDR1 ENHRY and CDR2 SYGVKD. CDR3 loop: CAIPGTSGTNTGELFF. CDR3 DNA: TGTGCCATCCCCGGGACTAGCGGGACGAACACCGGGGAGCTGTTTTTT.